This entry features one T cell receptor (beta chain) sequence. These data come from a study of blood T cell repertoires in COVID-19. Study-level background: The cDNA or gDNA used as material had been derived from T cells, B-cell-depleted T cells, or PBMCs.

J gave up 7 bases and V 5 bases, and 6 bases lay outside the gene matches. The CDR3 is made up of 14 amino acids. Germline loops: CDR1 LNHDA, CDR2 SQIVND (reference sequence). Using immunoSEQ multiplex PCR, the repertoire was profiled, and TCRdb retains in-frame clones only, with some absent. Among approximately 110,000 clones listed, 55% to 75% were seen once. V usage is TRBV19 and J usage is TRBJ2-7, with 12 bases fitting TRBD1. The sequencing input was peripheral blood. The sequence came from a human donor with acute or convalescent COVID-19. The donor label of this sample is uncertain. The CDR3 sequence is CASSLRDRGLEQYF. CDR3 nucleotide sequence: TGTGCCAGTAGTCTCCGGGACAGGGGGCTTGAGCAGTACTTC.